This T cell receptor beta chain was obtained from a study of T cell responses to AZD1222 COVID-19 vaccine. Study background: Second-dose groups at about 4 or about 12 weeks were pooled.

The germline V gene encodes CDR1 SNHLY and CDR2 FYNNEI. This CDR3 has 14 amino acids. J gave up 7 bases and V 6 bases, and 8 bases lay outside the gene matches. Measured with immunoSEQ multiplex PCR; TCRdb has only the in-frame clones, and not every one. The repertoire consists of 140,000 to 150,000 clones, with about 92% occurring once and the leading ten covering approximately 2%. The gene calls are TRBV2 and TRBJ1-5; 8 nucleotides agree with TRBD1. The sequencing here drew on peripheral blood, taken on day 0 of AZD1222 vaccination. The clonotype originates from an adult in good health. The CDR3: CASRGQGMGQPQHF. In DNA, the CDR3 is TGTGCCAGCAGAGGACAGGGAATGGGGCAGCCCCAGCATTTT.